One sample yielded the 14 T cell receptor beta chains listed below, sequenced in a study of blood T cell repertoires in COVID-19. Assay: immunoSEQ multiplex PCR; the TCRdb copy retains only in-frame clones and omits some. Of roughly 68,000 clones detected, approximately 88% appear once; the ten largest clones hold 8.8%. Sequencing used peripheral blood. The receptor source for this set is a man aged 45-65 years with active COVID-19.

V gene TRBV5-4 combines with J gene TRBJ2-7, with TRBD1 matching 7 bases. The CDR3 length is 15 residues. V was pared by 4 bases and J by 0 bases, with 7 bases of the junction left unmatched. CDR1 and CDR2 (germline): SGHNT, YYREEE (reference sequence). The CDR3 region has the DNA TGTGCCAGCAGCACCCGACAGGGTAGCTCCTACGAGCAGTACTTC. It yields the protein CASSTRQGSSYEQYF.

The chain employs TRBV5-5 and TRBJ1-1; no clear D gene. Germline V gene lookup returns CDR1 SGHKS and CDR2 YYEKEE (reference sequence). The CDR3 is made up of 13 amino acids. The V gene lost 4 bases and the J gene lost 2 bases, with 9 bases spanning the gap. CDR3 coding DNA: TGTGCCAGCAGCACGAAGACTAACACTGAAGCTTTCTTT. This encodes CASSTKTNTEAFF.

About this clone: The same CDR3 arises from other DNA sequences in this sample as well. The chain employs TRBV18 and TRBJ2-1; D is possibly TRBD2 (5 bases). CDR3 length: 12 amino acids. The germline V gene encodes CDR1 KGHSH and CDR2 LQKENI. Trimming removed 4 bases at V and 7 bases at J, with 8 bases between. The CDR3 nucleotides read TGTGCCAGCTCACTGGGAGTGAATGAGCAGTTCTTC. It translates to CASSLGVNEQFF.

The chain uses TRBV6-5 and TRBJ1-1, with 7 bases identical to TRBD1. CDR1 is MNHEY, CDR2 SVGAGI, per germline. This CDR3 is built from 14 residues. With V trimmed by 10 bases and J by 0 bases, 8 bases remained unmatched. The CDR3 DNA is TGTGCCACCCGCTACAGGGGTATGAACACTGAAGCTTTCTTT. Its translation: CATRYRGMNTEAFF.

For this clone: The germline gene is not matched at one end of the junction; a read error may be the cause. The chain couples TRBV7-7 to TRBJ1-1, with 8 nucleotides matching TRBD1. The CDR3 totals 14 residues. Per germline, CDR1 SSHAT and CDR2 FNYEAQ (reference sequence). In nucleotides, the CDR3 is TGTGCTAGCAGTCCCCTCCAGGGGGCACACGGAGCTTTCTTT. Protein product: CASSPLQGAHGAFF. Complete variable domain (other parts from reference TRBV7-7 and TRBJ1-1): GAGVSQSPRYKVTKRGQDVTLRCDPISSHATLYWYQQALGQGPEFLTYFNYEAQPDKSGLPSDRFSAERPEGSISTLTIQRTEQRDSAMYRCASSPLQGAHGAFFGQGTRLTVV.

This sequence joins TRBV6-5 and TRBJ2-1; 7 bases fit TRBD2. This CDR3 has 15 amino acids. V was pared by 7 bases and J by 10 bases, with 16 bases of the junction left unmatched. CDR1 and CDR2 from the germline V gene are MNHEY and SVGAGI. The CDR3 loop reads CASTQAGVRVGEQFF. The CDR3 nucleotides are TGTGCCAGCACACAGGCGGGAGTAAGGGTAGGGGAGCAGTTCTTC.

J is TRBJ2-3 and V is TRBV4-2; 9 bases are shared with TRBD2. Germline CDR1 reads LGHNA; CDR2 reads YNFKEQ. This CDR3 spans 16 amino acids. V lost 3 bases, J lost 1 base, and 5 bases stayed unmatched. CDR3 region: CASSQEGGGGTDTQYF. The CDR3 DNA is TGTGCCAGCAGCCAGGAGGGCGGGGGGGGCACAGATACGCAGTATTTT.

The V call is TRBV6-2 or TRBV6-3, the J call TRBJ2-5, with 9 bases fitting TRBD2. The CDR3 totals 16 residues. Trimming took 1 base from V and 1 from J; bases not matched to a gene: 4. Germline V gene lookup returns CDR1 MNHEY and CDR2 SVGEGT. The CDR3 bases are TGTGCCAGCAGTTACTGGAGCGGGGGGCTCCAAGAGACCCAGTACTTC. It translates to CASSYWSGGLQETQYF.

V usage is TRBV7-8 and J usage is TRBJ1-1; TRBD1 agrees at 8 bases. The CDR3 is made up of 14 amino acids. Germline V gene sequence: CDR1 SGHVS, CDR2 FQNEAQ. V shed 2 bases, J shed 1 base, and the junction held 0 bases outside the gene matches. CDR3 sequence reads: CASSLTGGNTEAFF. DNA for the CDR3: TGTGCCAGCAGCTTAACAGGGGGGAACACTGAAGCTTTCTTT. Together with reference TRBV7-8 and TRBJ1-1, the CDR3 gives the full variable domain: GAGVSQSPRYKVAKRGQDVALRCDPISGHVSLFWYQQALGQGPEFLTYFQNEAQLDKSGLPSDRFFAERPEGSVSTLKIQRTQQEDSAVYLCASSLTGGNTEAFFGQGTRLTVV.

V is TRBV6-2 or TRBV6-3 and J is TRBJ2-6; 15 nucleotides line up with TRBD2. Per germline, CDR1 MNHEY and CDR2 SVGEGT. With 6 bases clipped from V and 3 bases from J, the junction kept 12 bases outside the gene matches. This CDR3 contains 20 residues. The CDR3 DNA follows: TGTGCCAGCAGCCCCCGGACTAGCGGGGGGGCCCTGGGTGGGGCCAACGTCCTGACTTTC. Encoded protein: CASSPRTSGGALGGANVLTF.

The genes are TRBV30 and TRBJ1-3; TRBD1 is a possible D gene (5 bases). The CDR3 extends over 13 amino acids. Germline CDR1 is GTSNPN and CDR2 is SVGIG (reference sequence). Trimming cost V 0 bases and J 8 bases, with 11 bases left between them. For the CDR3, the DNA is TGTGCCTGGAGTGTACGATCCAGGGACACCATATATTTT. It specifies CAWSVRSRDTIYF.

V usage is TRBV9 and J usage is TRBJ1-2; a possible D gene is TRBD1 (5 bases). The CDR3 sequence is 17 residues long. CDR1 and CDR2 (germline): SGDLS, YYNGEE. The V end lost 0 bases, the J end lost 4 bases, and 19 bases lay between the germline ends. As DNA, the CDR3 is TGTGCCAGCAGCGTAGTCATAGGCGGAGGGGATATCTATGGCTACACCTTC. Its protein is CASSVVIGGGDIYGYTF.

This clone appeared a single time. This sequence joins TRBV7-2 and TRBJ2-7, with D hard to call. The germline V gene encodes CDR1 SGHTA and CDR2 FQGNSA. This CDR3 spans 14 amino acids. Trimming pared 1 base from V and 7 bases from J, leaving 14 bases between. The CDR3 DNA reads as TGTGCCAGCAGCTTAGAGACCCTAGGTCGGGAGCAGTACTTC. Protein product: CASSLETLGREQYF.

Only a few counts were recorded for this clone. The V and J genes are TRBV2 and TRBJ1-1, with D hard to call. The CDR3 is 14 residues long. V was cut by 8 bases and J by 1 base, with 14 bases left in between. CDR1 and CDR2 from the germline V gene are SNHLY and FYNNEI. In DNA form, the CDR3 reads TGTGCCAGCTATATCGCGATGAGGAACACTGAAGCTTTCTTT. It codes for CASYIAMRNTEAFF.